Below, 31 T cell receptor beta chains from the same sample are listed, as sequenced in a study of long-term antiretroviral therapy in people with HIV. A v3.0 immunoSEQ assay was performed at survey level. Measured with immunoSEQ multiplex PCR; TCRdb has only the in-frame clones, and not every one. The sample shows over 30,000 clones, nearly 90% of them seen only once. This specimen consisted of unsorted PBMCs, obtained 1.1 years after starting antiretroviral therapy. All receptors derive from a young man with HIV.

The chain is built from TRBV5-1 and TRBJ2-7, with 7 bases aligning to TRBD1. The CDR3 totals 16 residues. V lost 2 bases and J lost 0; bases outside the gene matches: 8. Germline lookup yields CDR1 SGHRS and CDR2 YFSETQ. Here the CDR3 DNA reads TGCGCCAGCAGCTTAAGGGGGCAGGCCAGCTCCTACGAGCAGTACTTC. This encodes CASSLRGQASSYEQYF.

The V gene is TRBV6-5, the J gene TRBJ1-2; 8 bases are shared with TRBD1. The germline V gene has CDR1 MNHEY and CDR2 SVGAGI. This CDR3 has 13 amino acids. With 8 bases clipped from V and 7 bases from J, the junction kept 9 bases outside the gene matches. CDR3 sequence reads: CASGRQGARGYTF. The CDR3 region has the DNA TGTGCCAGCGGCCGGCAGGGGGCCCGTGGCTACACCTTC.

CDR3 residues: CASSRADTQYF. The CDR3 DNA reads TGTGCCAGCAGTAGGGCAGATACGCAGTATTTT. The J gene is TRBJ2-3, the V gene TRBV2; D gene uncertain. The CDR3 loop spans 11 amino acids. Trimming pared 5 bases from V and 4 bases from J, leaving 4 bases between. Germline assignment: CDR1 SNHLY and CDR2 FYNNEI.

The rearrangement uses TRBV27 and TRBJ2-1; weak D call: TRBD2 (10 bases). This CDR3 comprises 18 residues. Trimming stripped 8 bases from V and 10 bases from J, with 33 bases between. The V gene's germline CDR1 is MNHEY and CDR2 SMNVEV (reference sequence). The CDR3 region has the DNA TGTGCCAGCCCCCGCCGGGACAGGGTACCTAGCGGGAGACGCGAGCAGTTCTTC. Its protein product is CASPRRDRVPSGRREQFF.

The chain couples TRBV11-2 to TRBJ1-1; D remains unclear. With 0 bases removed from V and 2 bases from J, the gap between germline ends came to 10 bases. Germline CDR1 is SGHAT and CDR2 is FQNNGV. The CDR3 runs 15 residues. The CDR3, as DNA: TGTGCCAGCAGCTTAGACCTGACAAGTAACACTGAAGCTTTCTTT. This sequence encodes CASSLDLTSNTEAFF. Based on the CDR3 plus reference TRBV11-2 and TRBJ1-1, the full variable domain is EAGVAQSPRYKIIEKRQSVAFWCNPISGHATLYWYQQILGQGPKLLIQFQNNGVVDDSQLPKDRFSAERLKGVDSTLKIQPAKLEDSAVYLCASSLDLTSNTEAFFGQGTRLTVV.

The rearrangement uses TRBV29-1 and TRBJ1-2; TRBD1 might be the D (5 bases). V lost 4 bases and J 5 bases, leaving 14 bases between the germline ends. There are 13 residues in the CDR3. In germline, CDR1 is SQVTM, CDR2 ANQGSEA. CDR3 DNA sequence: TGCAGCGTTGGCGAAGCGGGACGGTATGGCTACACCTTC. Its protein product is CSVGEAGRYGYTF.

The rearrangement links TRBV29-1 to TRBJ1-1; D not resolved. The CDR3 spans 11 residues. V lost 6 bases to trimming and J lost 11 bases, with 16 bases between them. Germline V gene data show CDR1 as SQVTM and CDR2 as ANQGSEA. The CDR3 coding sequence is TGCAGCGTCGACCTCCAAGGCGGGGCTTTCTTT. Protein sequence: CSVDLQGGAFF.

The gene calls are TRBV13 and TRBJ2-7, with 8 bases matching TRBD1. Germline V gives CDR1 PRHDT, CDR2 FYEKMQ (reference sequence). The V and J ends lost 1 base and 3 bases, in that order; junction bases with no gene match: 8. The CDR3 sequence is 16 residues long. The CDR3 region is CASSLARTGLNYEQYF. CDR3 sequence (DNA): TGTGCCAGCAGCTTAGCCCGGACAGGGCTGAACTACGAGCAGTACTTC.

This chain joins TRBV7-9 and TRBJ2-1; a possible D gene is TRBD2 (5 bases). The CDR3 is 17 residues long. V lost 3 bases, J lost 0 bases, and 15 bases lay in between. Germline V lookup: CDR1 SEHNR, CDR2 FQNEAQ (reference sequence). The CDR3, as DNA: TGTGCCAGCAGCTTCGAGGGTATACGGATCTCCTACAATGAGCAGTTCTTC. It specifies CASSFEGIRISYNEQFF.

The rearrangement links TRBV4-1 to TRBJ1-2, with TRBD1 identical over 7 bases. This CDR3 is 15 amino acids long. Germline lookup yields CDR1 MGHRA and CDR2 YSYEKL. V shed 0 bases, J shed 5 bases, and the junction held 6 bases outside the gene matches. DNA of the CDR3: TGCGCCAGCAGCCAAGAGGGACAGAGATATTATGGCTACACCTTC. Translation: CASSQEGQRYYGYTF.

The rearrangement joins TRBV11-2 to TRBJ2-7, with D possibly TRBD2 on 6 matching bases. Trimming shortened V by 1 base and J by 3 bases, and 10 bases separated the two germline ends. Germline V gene data show CDR1 as SGHAT and CDR2 as FQNNGV. CDR3 size: 14 residues. The DNA of the CDR3 is TGTGCCAGCAGCTTAGTTCGGAGGGACTACGAGCAGTACTTC. Translated, it gives CASSLVRRDYEQYF.

The chain uses TRBV2 and TRBJ1-6, with TRBD1 matching 7 bases. Germline V gene sequence: CDR1 SNHLY, CDR2 FYNNEI. This CDR3 is 16 amino acids long. J was trimmed by 2 bases and V by 6 bases; bases with no gene match: 7. CDR3 residues: CASRDSGTAYNSPLHF. The CDR3 nucleotides read TGTGCCAGCAGAGATTCCGGGACAGCCTATAATTCACCCCTCCACTTT.

The genes are TRBV6-6 and TRBJ1-2; 7 bases are a match to TRBD1. The length of the CDR3 is 14 residues. CDR1 is MNHNY and CDR2 is SVGAGI in the germline V gene (reference sequence). With V trimmed by 6 bases and J by 5 bases, 9 bases remained unmatched. In nucleotides, the CDR3 is TGTGCCAGCAGCCCTGCCGGGACAGCATATGGCTACACCTTC. Translated, it gives CASSPAGTAYGYTF.

The chain links TRBV6-6 to TRBJ1-3; 8 nucleotides match TRBD1. CDR1 MNHNY and CDR2 SVGAGI come from the germline V gene (reference sequence). Trimming took 6 bases from V and 4 from J; bases not matched to a gene: 8. The CDR3 covers 15 residues. CDR3 in amino acids: CASSPQGVQGNTIYF. The CDR3, as DNA: TGTGCCAGCAGCCCACAGGGGGTGCAGGGAAACACCATATATTTT.

V gene TRBV2 combines with J gene TRBJ1-5; tentative D call: TRBD1 (5 bases). V lost 6 bases and J lost 5, with 11 bases in between. Germline V gene sequence: CDR1 SNHLY, CDR2 FYNNEI. The CDR3 runs to 13 residues. The CDR3 protein is CASSLGGDQPQHF. For the CDR3, the DNA is TGTGCCAGCAGCCTGGGGGGGGATCAGCCCCAGCATTTT.

CDR3 loop: CASSRQSSGNTIYF. DNA of the CDR3: TGTGCCAGCAGTCGTCAGAGCTCTGGAAACACCATATATTTT. V is TRBV6-6 and J is TRBJ1-3; D is uncertain. Germline lookup yields CDR1 MNHNY and CDR2 SVGAGI (reference sequence). The CDR3 length is 14 residues. Between the trimmed V and J ends, which lost 5 bases and 0 bases, there was a span of 8 bases.

The gene calls are TRBV18 and TRBJ1-2; perhaps TRBD1 as D (5 bases). The germline gives CDR1 KGHSH, CDR2 LQKENI. The V end was cut by 2 bases, the J end by 6 bases, with 7 bases between. The CDR3 contains 12 residues. DNA of the CDR3: TGTGCCAGCTCACCAATACAGGATGGCTACACCTTC. This codes for CASSPIQDGYTF.

The chain recombines TRBV5-4 with TRBJ2-7, with 10 positions matching TRBD1. The CDR3 is 14 residues long. With V trimmed by 6 bases and J by 5 bases, 8 bases remained unmatched. Germline loops: CDR1 SGHNT, CDR2 YYREEE (reference sequence). As DNA, the CDR3 is TGTGCCAGCACCCCCGGGACAGGGGTCGACGAGCAGTACTTC. Its protein is CASTPGTGVDEQYF.

The chain joins TRBV7-9 to TRBJ1-1; D is uncertain. Germline lookup yields CDR1 SEHNR and CDR2 FQNEAQ (reference sequence). This CDR3 comprises 16 residues. Trimming stripped 5 bases from V and 1 base from J, with 17 bases between. The CDR3 coding sequence is TGTGCCAGCAGCCGCTATCTTAGGACGGCGAACACTGAAGCTTTCTTT. Its protein product is CASSRYLRTANTEAFF.

This rearrangement joins TRBV21-1 to TRBJ1-1; the table's D call, TRBD1, has no DNA check behind it. TRBV21-1 is marked as a pseudogene. The CDR3 is 15 residues long. Written as DNA, the CDR3 is TGTGCCAGCAGCAAGTCAGTTCCTGGTCGAACTGAAGCTTTCTTT. The encoded protein is CASSKSVPGRTEAFF.

This clone occurred once. The chain is built from TRBV18 and TRBJ1-3; 8 bases are shared with TRBD1. The length of the CDR3 is 14 residues. The V gene end was trimmed by 3 bases and the J gene end by 2 bases; junction bases not matched to a gene: 0. The V gene's germline CDR1 is KGHSH and CDR2 LQKENI. The CDR3 region is CASSPGQAGNTIYF. As DNA, the CDR3 is TGTGCCAGCTCACCGGGACAGGCTGGAAACACCATATATTTT.

Here the CDR3 DNA reads TGCGCCAGCAGCCCAGCCTGGGGGACAAATGAGCAGTTCTTC. This encodes CASSPAWGTNEQFF. J is TRBJ2-1 and V is TRBV4-1, with D perhaps matching TRBD1 (6 bases). Trimming took 4 bases from V and 7 from J, leaving 14 bases between them. The CDR3 runs 14 residues. The V gene's germline CDR1 is MGHRA and CDR2 YSYEKL.

This clone was detected a few times. The chain links TRBV2 to TRBJ2-7, with D possibly TRBD1 on 5 matching bases. V lost 1 base and J lost 12, with 16 bases in between. This CDR3 is 13 amino acids long. Germline V gene sequence: CDR1 SNHLY, CDR2 FYNNEI. CDR3 sequence reads: CASSEGRQGLRYF. The CDR3, as DNA: TGTGCCAGCAGTGAAGGAAGGCAGGGCCTACGGTACTTC.

The CDR3 nucleotides read TGTGCCAGCAGCCTGGGACTAGAAAAGTACTTC. Amino acids: CASSLGLEKYF. V and J are TRBV5-4 and TRBJ2-7; 8 positions match TRBD2. V lost 4 bases and J lost 11; bases outside the gene matches: 5. Germline V gene lookup returns CDR1 SGHNT and CDR2 YYREEE (reference sequence). The CDR3 totals 11 residues.

This chain connects TRBV7-8 to TRBJ2-2; no reliable D call. Germline V gene data show CDR1 as SGHVS and CDR2 as FQNEAQ. The CDR3 totals 11 residues. Trimming stripped 3 bases from V and 7 bases from J, with 3 bases between. In DNA form, the CDR3 reads TGTGCCAGCAGCTTCGGCGGGGAGCTGTTTTTT. It codes for CASSFGGELFF.

The gene calls are TRBV7-3 and TRBJ1-6; the D is unclear. The CDR3 length is 14 residues. Germline CDR1 SGHTA, CDR2 FQGTGA. Between the trimmed V and J ends, which lost 1 base and 0 bases, there was a span of 1 base. CDR3 in DNA: TGTGCCAGCAGCTTAAACTCCTATAATTCACCCCTCCACTTT. Translation gives CASSLNSYNSPLHF.

The chain has TRBV7-6 and TRBJ2-7; 10 bases align to TRBD2. This CDR3 spans 16 amino acids. The V and J ends lost 1 base and 3 bases, in that order; junction bases with no gene match: 6. Germline V gene sequence: CDR1 SGHVS, CDR2 FNYEAQ. Here the CDR3 DNA reads TGTGCCAGCAGCTTAGGGACTAGCGGTCTATTCTACGAGCAGTACTTC. Protein: CASSLGTSGLFYEQYF.

The chain uses TRBV6-1 and TRBJ2-7; maybe TRBD1 (5 bases). The CDR3 runs 14 residues. With 2 bases removed from V and 5 bases from J, the gap between germline ends came to 13 bases. CDR1 is MNHNS, CDR2 SASEGT, per germline. The chain's CDR3 is CASSELGVIHEQYF. The CDR3 DNA reads as TGTGCCAGCAGTGAACTAGGGGTAATCCACGAGCAGTACTTC.

The chain employs TRBV29-1 and TRBJ2-7; 7 nucleotides agree with TRBD2. Germline V lookup: CDR1 SQVTM, CDR2 ANQGSEA. V trimming: 8 bases; J trimming: 0 bases; junction bases outside the gene matches: 1. The CDR3 extends over 11 amino acids. CDR3 amino acids: CSRTSSYEQYF. Here the CDR3 DNA reads TGCAGCCGGACTAGCTCCTACGAGCAGTACTTC.

The chain combines TRBV6-5 with TRBJ2-6, with D possibly being TRBD1 or TRBD2 (5 bases each). V was pared by 5 bases and J by 2 bases, with 7 bases between. Germline V gene sequence: CDR1 MNHEY, CDR2 SVGAGI. The CDR3 has 14 amino acids. The CDR3 is CASSGGPGANVLTF. CDR3 in DNA: TGTGCCAGCAGTGGGGGACCTGGGGCCAACGTCCTGACTTTC.

The sample holds one count of this clone. The chain employs TRBV6-1 and TRBJ2-7, with 7 bases matching TRBD1. The J segment lost 2 bases and the V segment lost 5 bases, leaving 6 bases of the junction unmatched. The CDR3 is 14 residues long. CDR1 MNHNS and CDR2 SASEGT come from the germline V gene. CDR3 DNA sequence: TGTGCCAGCAGTCTCCAGGACAGGACCTACGAGCAGTACTTC. Its protein product is CASSLQDRTYEQYF.